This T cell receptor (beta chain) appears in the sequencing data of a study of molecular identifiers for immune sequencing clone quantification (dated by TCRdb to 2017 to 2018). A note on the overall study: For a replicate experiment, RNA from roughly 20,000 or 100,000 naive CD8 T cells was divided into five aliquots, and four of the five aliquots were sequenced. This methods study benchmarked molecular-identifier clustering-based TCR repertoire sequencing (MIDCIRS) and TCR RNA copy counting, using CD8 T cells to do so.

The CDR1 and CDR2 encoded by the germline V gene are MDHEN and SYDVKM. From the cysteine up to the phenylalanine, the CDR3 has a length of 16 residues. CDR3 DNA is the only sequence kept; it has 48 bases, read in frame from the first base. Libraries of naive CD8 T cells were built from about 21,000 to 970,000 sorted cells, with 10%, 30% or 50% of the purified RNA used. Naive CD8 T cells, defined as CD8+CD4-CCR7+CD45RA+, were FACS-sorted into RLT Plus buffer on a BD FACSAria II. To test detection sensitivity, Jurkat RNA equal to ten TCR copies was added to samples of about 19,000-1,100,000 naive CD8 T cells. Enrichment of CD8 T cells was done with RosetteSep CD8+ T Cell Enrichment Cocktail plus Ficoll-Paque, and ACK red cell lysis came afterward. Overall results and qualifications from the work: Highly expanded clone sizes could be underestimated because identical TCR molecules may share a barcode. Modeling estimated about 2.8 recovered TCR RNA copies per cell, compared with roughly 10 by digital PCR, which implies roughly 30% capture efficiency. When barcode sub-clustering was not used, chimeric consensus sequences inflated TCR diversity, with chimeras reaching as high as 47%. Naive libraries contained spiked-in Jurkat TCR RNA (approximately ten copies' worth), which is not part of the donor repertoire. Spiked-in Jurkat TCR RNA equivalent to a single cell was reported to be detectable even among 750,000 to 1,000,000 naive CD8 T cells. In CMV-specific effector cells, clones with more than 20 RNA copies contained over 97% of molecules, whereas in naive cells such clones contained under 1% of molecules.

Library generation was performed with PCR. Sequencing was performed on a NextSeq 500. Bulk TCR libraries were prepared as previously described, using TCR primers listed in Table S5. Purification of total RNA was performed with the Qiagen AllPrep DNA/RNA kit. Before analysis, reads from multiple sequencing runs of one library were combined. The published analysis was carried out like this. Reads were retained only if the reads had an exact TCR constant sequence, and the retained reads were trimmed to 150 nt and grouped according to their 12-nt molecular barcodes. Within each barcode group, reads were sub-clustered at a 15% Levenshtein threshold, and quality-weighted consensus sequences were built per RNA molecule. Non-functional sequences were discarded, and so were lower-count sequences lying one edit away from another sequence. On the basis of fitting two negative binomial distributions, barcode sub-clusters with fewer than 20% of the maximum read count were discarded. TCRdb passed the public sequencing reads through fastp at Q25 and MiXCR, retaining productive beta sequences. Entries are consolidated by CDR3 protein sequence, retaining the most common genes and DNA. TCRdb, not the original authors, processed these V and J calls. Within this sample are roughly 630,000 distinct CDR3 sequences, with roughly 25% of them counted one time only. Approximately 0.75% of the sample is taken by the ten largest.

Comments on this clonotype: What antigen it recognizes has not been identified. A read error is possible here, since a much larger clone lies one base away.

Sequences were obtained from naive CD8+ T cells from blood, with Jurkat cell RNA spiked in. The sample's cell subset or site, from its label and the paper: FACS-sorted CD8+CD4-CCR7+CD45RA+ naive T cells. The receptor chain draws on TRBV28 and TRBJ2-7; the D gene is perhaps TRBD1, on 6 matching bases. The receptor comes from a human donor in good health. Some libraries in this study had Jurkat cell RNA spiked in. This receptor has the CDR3 CAGSQFSDSKAYEQYF. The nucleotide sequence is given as TGTGCCGGCAGCCAATTTTCGGACAGTAAAGCCTACGAGCAGTACTTC.